This T cell receptor (beta chain) was found in a study of T cells in Graves' hyperthyroidism and ophthalmopathy (dated 2019 in TCRdb). As for the study more broadly: Peripheral blood was sampled at the time of initial diagnosis, prior to any treatment. The study also compared thyroid tissue and blood T-cell repertoires from 5 to 7 Graves' hyperthyroidism patients. The paper reports TCR Vbeta CDR3 sequencing of 140 or so peripheral blood samples: around 45 ophthalmopathy, 70 to 85 hyperthyroidism and around 17 progressor patients. Prospective prediction of ophthalmopathy was tested in an independent validation cohort consisting of roughly 20 hyperthyroidism patients and around 16 patients who later progressed to ophthalmopathy. For training and testing, the 80 to 100 patients in the discovery cohort were randomly divided in a 7:3 ratio. To identify TCR V-J signatures that set the groups apart, the researchers used a discovery cohort of about a hundred patients, made up of around 40 with Graves' ophthalmopathy and about 60 with stable Graves' hyperthyroidism. After blood sampling, hyperthyroidism patients were treated with methimazole at a starting dose of 30 mg daily, and ophthalmopathy patients were treated with high-dose intravenous methylprednisolone.

TCR beta CDR3 regions were amplified from RNA transcripts. The TCR CDR3 was subjected to a first round of RT-PCR using the HTBI primer set and the Qiagen OneStep RT-PCR kit. Libraries were constructed in a second round of multiplex PCR, after which size selection and purification were carried out. Libraries were sequenced paired-end with 100 bp reads on an Illumina HiSeq2000. Per the source publication's procedure: Raw data were processed with SOAPnuke, discarding reads with adapters, uncalled bases, mean Phred below 15, or no exact constant-primer or identifier match. COPE v1.2.5 was used to merge the high-quality paired reads, and each unique nucleotide sequence was defined as a clonotype. Clonotypes were aligned to IMGT TRBV, TRBD and TRBJ reference segments using MiTCR v1.1. The analysis included only V-J combinations with a frequency above 0.0001, which together covered around 99% of the repertoires. A TCS score was defined as the ratio between F50 (clonal expansion) and ExV (chaos), using BLOSUM62-based TCRdist between CDR3 peptides within each V-J. Welch's t-statistics and random forest reduced fewer than 550 V-J features to some 14, which were used in a naive Bayes classifier (R e1071). TCRdb took the public reads, trimmed them with fastp at Q25, ran MiXCR for clone calling and kept in-frame beta chains. Rows are unified per CDR3 protein, each entry keeping the most common DNA and genes. The V and J calls, along with clone size, are taken from TCRdb and not from the paper's own processing. The table for this sample lists hundreds of thousands of distinct CDR3 sequences; about 14% of them were counted only once. Together, the top ten hold around 9.6% of the sample.

A patient counted as having stable Graves' hyperthyroidism if no progression to ophthalmopathy occurred over 18 months of follow-up. Hyperthyroidism patients were newly diagnosed, with disease duration under 2 months, and aged 18 to 65 years. Any patient with an uncontrolled infection, another autoimmune disease, pregnancy or lactation was excluded. Diagnoses were based on clinical symptoms, serum thyroxine and TRAb, thyroid ultrasound and orbital computed tomography. PBMCs were separated from roughly 10 ml of fresh peripheral blood using Ficoll-Paque density gradient centrifugation. Total RNA was extracted with Trizol reagent, and quality was checked on an Agilent 2100 Bioanalyzer. Results the study describes overall, beyond this receptor: A model built on a 13 V-J signature distinguished ophthalmopathy from stable hyperthyroidism, reaching roughly 88% sensitivity and about 81% specificity in cross-validation and 80%/75% in testing. No statistical method was used to fix the sample size in advance, and group allocation was not hidden from the investigators. Blood samples also contained most of the expanded thyroid clonotypes (frequency above 0.001), which suggests that blood repertoires may reflect thyroid immune responses. During validation, the model predicted progression to ophthalmopathy a median of around 6 months ahead of onset, with more than 60% sensitivity and around 73% specificity.

With regard to this clonotype: This clone's antigen is unknown. One junction end does not reproduce the germline sequence, and a read error may be involved.

The CDR3 measures 15 amino acids from cysteine to phenylalanine. Only the CDR3 portion is preserved as DNA: 45 bases, with reading frame beginning at the first base. CDR1 is given as MDHEN and CDR2 as SYDVKM, both from the germline V gene. The chain was built from TRBV28 and TRBJ2-7; TRBD1 is perhaps the D gene, given 6 matching bases. The sequence derives from a woman younger than 30 with Graves' hyperthyroidism. Input material: blood. The encoded CDR3 is CASSSPGARPYEQCF. The DNA sequence follows: TGTGCCAGCAGTTCTCCAGGGGCCCGTCCCTACGAGCAGTGCTTC.